The source of this TCR beta chain is a study of STAT5B mutations in CD4+ large granular lymphocyte leukemia. Notes on the study in general: Higher CD4+ than CD8+ T-LGLL clonality might reflect small sample size. No patients shared main leukemic clonotypes, though about 24% appeared at low frequency elsewhere.

The assay was run at survey level. Profiled with immunoSEQ multiplex PCR; TCRdb holds only in-frame clones, not every one. The table records around 47,000 clones, approximately 83% of them present only once. Comments on this clone: Its antigen is not known.

The CDR3 totals 11 residues. Germline CDR1 SGHDN, CDR2 FVKESK. V was pared by 0 bases and J by 7 bases, with 4 bases between. The receptor was derived from a human donor in good health. The sequenced material came from CD4+ T cells from blood buffy coats. This chain connects TRBV14 to TRBJ2-7; no clear D. The CDR3 DNA follows: TGTGCCAGCAGCCAAGATCTTGAGCAGTACTTC. Translated: CASSQDLEQYF.